One and the same sample provided the 32 T cell receptor beta chains below, sequenced in a study of cytomegalovirus exposure and HLA in healthy donors. Primers included in the PCR were 60 Vbeta and 13 Jbeta primers. Assay used: immunoSEQ multiplex PCR; TCRdb lists only in-frame clones, some missing. The sample consists of roughly 130,000 clones, around 86% of them appearing once. Input material: PBMCs. These receptors all stem from a man aged 25 to 40 in good health and CMV-seronegative.

The J gene is TRBJ2-1, the V gene TRBV5-1, with TRBD2 identical over 10 bases. The germline gives CDR1 SGHRS, CDR2 YFSETQ. This CDR3 is 18 amino acids long. After removal of 3 bases from V and 0 bases from J, the junction contained 9 bases not matched to a gene. The CDR3 region is CASSWKDRTSGSYNEQFF. The DNA for the CDR3 is TGCGCCAGCAGCTGGAAAGATAGGACTAGCGGCTCCTACAATGAGCAGTTCTTC.

The chain uses TRBV7-2 and TRBJ2-7; the match to TRBD2 covers 9 bases. Germline-derived CDR1 and CDR2 are SGHTA and FQGNSA. The V gene end was trimmed by 0 bases and the J gene end by 6 bases; junction bases not matched to a gene: 6. The CDR3 has 15 residues. CDR3 DNA sequence: TGTGCCAGCAGCTTAGCGGGGCTAGCGGGGATCGAGCAGTACTTC. Protein product: CASSLAGLAGIEQYF.

The chain couples TRBV7-9 to TRBJ2-3; TRBD2 matches 8 bases. The CDR3 loop spans 15 amino acids. Germline CDR1 SEHNR, CDR2 FQNEAQ (reference sequence). J gave up 3 bases and V 8 bases, and 10 bases lay outside the gene matches. CDR3: CASSMRGALTDTQYF. As DNA, the CDR3 is TGTGCCAGCTCGATGCGGGGGGCCTTGACAGATACGCAGTATTTT.

Turning to this clone: The junction departs from the called germline gene at one end, perhaps through a read error. This rearrangement joins TRBV7-9 to TRBJ1-1; D might be TRBD1 (6 bases). The CDR3 runs to 14 residues. Germline values: CDR1 SEHNR, CDR2 FQNEAQ (reference sequence). CDR3 sequence reads: CSSSLTQGGTEAFF. CDR3 bases: TGTTCCAGCAGCCTGACACAGGGAGGGACTGAAGCTTTCTTT.

The chain recombines TRBV6-5 with TRBJ2-7, with D perhaps TRBD1 (7 bases). V was trimmed by 6 bases and J by 4 bases, leaving 16 bases between them. The CDR3 totals 14 residues. Germline V lookup: CDR1 MNHEY, CDR2 SVGAGI. The CDR3 DNA reads as TGTGCCAGCAGGTCCTCGGCAGGGGGGTACGAGCAGTACTTC. Protein: CASRSSAGGYEQYF.

The chain uses TRBV9 and TRBJ2-3, with TRBD1 matching over 10 bases. The CDR3 sequence is 17 residues long. V shed 4 bases, J shed 5 bases, and the junction held 13 bases outside the gene matches. CDR1 and CDR2 (germline): SGDLS, YYNGEE. The DNA of the CDR3 is TGTGCCAGCAGCCGACCCCCGACAGGGGGCGATAAAGATACGCAGTATTTT. Its translation: CASSRPPTGGDKDTQYF.

This sequence joins TRBV27 and TRBJ2-1; weak D call: TRBD1 (6 bases). This CDR3 is 13 amino acids long. CDR1 and CDR2 from the germline V gene are MNHEY and SMNVEV (reference sequence). Trimming removed 3 bases at V and 3 bases at J, with 6 bases between. The CDR3 DNA is TGTGCCAGCAGTTTGGACAGCTACAATGAGCAGTTCTTC. This translates into CASSLDSYNEQFF.

As DNA, the CDR3 is TGCGCCAGCAGCTACGACAGGATTGGAGCCGGGGAGCTGTTTTTT. Protein sequence: CASSYDRIGAGELFF. The V call is TRBV5-1, the J call TRBJ2-2; the D gene is possibly TRBD1 (6 bases). V lost 3 bases to trimming and J lost 6 bases, with 15 bases between them. The CDR3 extends over 15 amino acids. The germline CDR1 and CDR2 sequences are SGHRS and YFSETQ.

This clone showed up just a few times. The chain uses TRBV11-3 and TRBJ1-2; 8 positions agree with TRBD1. The junction had 11 bases not matched to a gene; V was cut back by 5 bases and J by 3 bases. CDR1 and CDR2 (germline): SGHNT, YENEEA. The CDR3 has 16 residues. The CDR3 coding sequence is TGTGCCAGCAGCGGGGACAGGAAAGGTGTAGACTATGGCTACACCTTC. Translating it yields CASSGDRKGVDYGYTF.

About this clone itself: Germline is not matched at one junction end, which may reflect a read error. V gene TRBV4-3 combines with J gene TRBJ2-4; 12 bases are shared with TRBD2. The CDR3 covers 17 residues. Germline CDR1 reads LGHNA; CDR2 reads YSLEER. The CDR3 DNA reads TGCGCCAGCAGCCAAGAGCTAGCGGGGGGGCAGGGAAACAGTCAGTACTTC. It translates to CASSQELAGGQGNSQYF.

The V and J genes are TRBV5-4 and TRBJ2-2; 12 bases fit TRBD2. J gave up 2 bases and V 4 bases, and 3 bases lay outside the gene matches. Germline loops: CDR1 SGHNT, CDR2 YYREEE (reference sequence). The CDR3 has 16 residues. The CDR3 protein is CASSLAGGRNTGELFF. The CDR3 DNA follows: TGTGCCAGCAGCCTAGCGGGGGGGCGCAACACCGGGGAGCTGTTTTTT.

Comment on this clone: A junction end diverges from the germline sequence, so it may reflect a read error. The chain combines TRBV11-2 with TRBJ2-7, with D possibly matching TRBD2 (6 bases). This CDR3 has 12 amino acids. In germline, CDR1 is SGHAT, CDR2 FQNNGV. DNA of the CDR3: TGTGCCAGCAGCTTACTCGGGAGACAGCTTCGCTTC. Translated, it gives CASSLLGRQLRF.

V gene TRBV7-6 combines with J gene TRBJ1-1; maybe TRBD1 (5 bases). Germline V gives CDR1 SGHVS, CDR2 FNYEAQ. The ends were cut back, 0 bases at V and 4 bases at J, with 9 bases in the middle. The CDR3 consists of 14 residues. The CDR3 is CASSLAGLPTEAFF. DNA of the CDR3: TGTGCCAGCAGCTTAGCGGGACTGCCCACTGAAGCTTTCTTT. The entire variable domain, with the rest obtained from reference TRBV7-6 and TRBJ1-1, is as follows: GAGVSQSPRYKVTKRGQDVALRCDPISGHVSLYWYRQALGQGPEFLTYFNYEAQQDKSGLPNDRFSAERPEGSISTLTIQRTEQRDSAMYRCASSLAGLPTEAFFGQGTRLTVV.

The gene calls are TRBV7-2 and TRBJ2-1; D is possibly TRBD1 (6 bases). Between the trimmed V and J ends, which lost 5 bases and 10 bases, there was a span of 15 bases. This CDR3 region has 13 residues. Germline V CDR1 and CDR2: SGHTA, FQGNSA. The CDR3 loop is CASSPVWDTEQFF. CDR3 in DNA: TGTGCCAGCAGCCCGGTCTGGGACACCGAGCAGTTCTTC.

The chain links TRBV7-6 to TRBJ2-3, with 7 positions matching TRBD2. The germline V gene encodes CDR1 SGHVS and CDR2 FNYEAQ. V shed 4 bases, J shed 4 bases, and the junction held 11 bases outside the gene matches. This CDR3 region has 16 residues. CDR3 bases: TGTGCCAGCAGCTCCCAAGCGGGACTCTCCGCAGATACGCAGTATTTT. Translated, it gives CASSSQAGLSADTQYF. Complete variable domain (other parts from reference TRBV7-6 and TRBJ2-3): GAGVSQSPRYKVTKRGQDVALRCDPISGHVSLYWYRQALGQGPEFLTYFNYEAQQDKSGLPNDRFSAERPEGSISTLTIQRTEQRDSAMYRCASSSQAGLSADTQYFGPGTRLTVL.

J is TRBJ2-3 and V is TRBV18; 7 bases are a match to TRBD2. Germline CDR1 reads KGHSH; CDR2 reads LQKENI. CDR3 length equals 16 residues. The trim removed 3 bases at V and 2 bases at J, leaving 8 bases unmatched. The CDR3 loop is CASSPLSGALTDTQYF. DNA of the CDR3: TGTGCCAGCTCACCCCTGAGCGGGGCTCTCACAGATACGCAGTATTTT.

The CDR3 DNA follows: TGTGCCAGCAGTTCCACAGGGGAGAAGTACTTC. Translating it yields CASSSTGEKYF. The V gene is TRBV27, the J gene TRBJ2-7, with 7 bases matching TRBD1. The CDR3 sequence is 11 residues long. Germline V gives CDR1 MNHEY, CDR2 SMNVEV (reference sequence). V dropped 4 bases and J dropped 11; count of bases not matched to a gene: 5.

CDR3 region: CATSRDQRTGELFF. The CDR3, as DNA: TGTGCCACCAGCAGAGATCAGCGCACCGGGGAGCTGTTTTTT. The V and J genes are TRBV15 and TRBJ2-2; no clear D. CDR1 is LNHNV, CDR2 YYDKDF, per germline (reference sequence). The length of the CDR3 is 14 residues. Trimming left V 0 bases short and J 4 bases short, with 6 bases between.

The chain is built from TRBV5-6 and TRBJ1-6, with D tentatively TRBD1 (6 bases). The CDR3 consists of 15 residues. Germline assignment: CDR1 SGHDT and CDR2 YYEEEE. The V gene lost 0 bases and the J gene lost 4 bases, with 8 bases spanning the gap. In nucleotides, the CDR3 is TGTGCCAGCAGCTTGGAAGGACAGTATAATTCACCCCTCCACTTT. As protein: CASSLEGQYNSPLHF. The entire variable domain, with the rest obtained from reference TRBV5-6 and TRBJ1-6, is as follows: DAGVTQSPTHLIKTRGQQVTLRCSPKSGHDTVSWYQQALGQGPQFIFQYYEEEERQRGNFPDRFSGHQFPNYSSELNVNALLLGDSALYLCASSLEGQYNSPLHFGNGTRLTVT.

This chain connects TRBV6-5 to TRBJ2-3; D might be TRBD2 (7 bases). Per the germline V gene, CDR1 is MNHEY and CDR2 is SVGAGI. V was clipped by 10 bases and J by 2 bases, with 16 bases between them. The CDR3 is 14 amino acids. This chain's CDR3 is CAIGGAATTDTQYF. The CDR3 DNA reads as TGTGCCATAGGGGGGGCCGCCACCACAGATACGCAGTATTTT.

The chain joins TRBV7-2 to TRBJ2-3; 9 bases agree with TRBD2. The CDR3 contains 18 residues. The V gene's germline CDR1 is SGHTA and CDR2 FQGNSA. V lost 0 bases to trimming and J lost 2 bases; unmatched junction nucleotides: 9. The CDR3 reads CASSLAARGGTFTDTQYF. The CDR3 nucleotides read TGTGCCAGCAGCTTAGCGGCGCGGGGGGGAACCTTCACAGATACGCAGTATTTT.

This chain connects TRBV7-2 to TRBJ2-7; maybe TRBD1 (5 bases). Germline CDR1 is SGHTA and CDR2 is FQGNSA. The germline V and J ends were trimmed by 3 bases and 6 bases, with 9 bases remaining between them. The CDR3 extends over 12 amino acids. This chain's CDR3 is CASSFQGSEQYF. CDR3 in DNA: TGTGCCAGCAGCTTCCAGGGAAGCGAGCAGTACTTC. Filled out from reference TRBV7-2 and TRBJ2-7, the complete variable domain reads GAGVSQSPSNKVTEKGKDVELRCDPISGHTALYWYRQSLGQGLEFLIYFQGNSAPDKSGLPSDRFSAERTGGSVSTLTIQRTQQEDSAVYLCASSFQGSEQYFGPGTRLTVT.

The V gene is TRBV6-5, the J gene TRBJ1-3; the match to TRBD1 covers 11 bases. The germline gives CDR1 MNHEY, CDR2 SVGAGI. V was pared by 4 bases and J by 3 bases, with 5 bases of the junction left unmatched. The CDR3 has 16 residues. Written as DNA, the CDR3 is TGTGCCAGCAGTTCCTTCGGGACAGGGGGTGGAAACACCATATATTTT. This sequence encodes CASSSFGTGGGNTIYF.

The V gene is TRBV6-5, the J gene TRBJ2-3; D is ambiguous. The V end lost 4 bases, the J end lost 2 bases, and 10 bases lay between the germline ends. Germline CDR1 and CDR2: MNHEY and SVGAGI. This CDR3 has 14 residues. In nucleotides, the CDR3 is TGTGCCAGCAGTTCTGCGCCCGACACAGATACGCAGTATTTT. This translates into CASSSAPDTDTQYF.

The chain links TRBV30 to TRBJ2-7; TRBD1 matches at 7 bases. Germline V gene lookup returns CDR1 GTSNPN and CDR2 SVGIG (reference sequence). The junction had 8 bases not matched to a gene; V was cut back by 2 bases and J by 10 bases. The CDR3 is 12 residues long. The CDR3 spells CAWSPSGQDQYF. The CDR3 DNA reads TGTGCCTGGAGTCCTTCCGGACAGGATCAGTACTTC.

This chain connects TRBV23-1 to TRBJ2-7; unclear D gene. TRBV23-1 is noted as an ORF with a role that remains uncertain. V lost 9 bases to trimming and J lost 4 bases, with 7 bases between them. The CDR3 totals 10 residues. The CDR3 reads CARAPYEQYF. CDR3 bases: TGCGCCAGGGCTCCTTACGAGCAGTACTTC.

The chain joins TRBV28 to TRBJ2-3; 8 bases line up with TRBD2. V was clipped by 7 bases and J by 5 bases; unmatched bases: 11. The CDR3 runs 15 residues. CDR1 is MDHEN, CDR2 SYDVKM, per germline. CDR3 sequence (DNA): TGTGCCAGCATTACCGGGGGGGCCGCTGTAGATACGCAGTATTTT. As protein: CASITGGAAVDTQYF.

This chain uses TRBV9 with TRBJ1-1, with 7 bases lining up with TRBD1. Trimming at V came to 0 bases and at J to 0 bases, leaving 5 bases not matched to a gene. In germline, CDR1 is SGDLS, CDR2 YYNGEE. This CDR3 comprises 16 residues. The CDR3 loop reads CASSVDRDSLNTEAFF. The CDR3 nucleotides are TGTGCCAGCAGCGTAGACCGGGACAGTTTGAACACTGAAGCTTTCTTT.

The V gene is TRBV13, the J gene TRBJ2-7; TRBD2 matches at 7 bases. This CDR3 has 12 amino acids. Losses at the gene ends were 2 bases for V and 7 bases for J; bases not matched to a gene: 2. Germline V gives CDR1 PRHDT, CDR2 FYEKMQ (reference sequence). The CDR3 DNA is TGTGCCAGCAGCTTACAGGGAGGGGAGCAGTACTTC. Its protein is CASSLQGGEQYF. Full variable domain (missing parts from reference TRBV13 and TRBJ2-7): AAGVIQSPRHLIKEKRETATLKCYPIPRHDTVYWYQQGPGQDPQFLISFYEKMQSDKGSIPDRFSAQQFSDYHSELNMSSLELGDSALYFCASSLQGGEQYFGPGTRLTVT.

The chain recombines TRBV19 with TRBJ1-4, with 8 nucleotides matching TRBD1. The CDR3 sequence is 11 residues long. Germline V gene lookup returns CDR1 LNHDA and CDR2 SQIVND (reference sequence). Unmatched junction bases numbered 2, after V lost 10 bases and J lost 7 bases. CDR3 DNA sequence: TGTGCCACAGGACAGGGTGAAAAACTGTTTTTT. It specifies CATGQGEKLFF.

The chain links TRBV6-5 to TRBJ2-7; a possible D gene is TRBD2 (6 bases). CDR3 length equals 15 residues. Trimming pared 2 bases from V and 1 base from J, leaving 12 bases between. Germline CDR1 reads MNHEY; CDR2 reads SVGAGI. CDR3 loop: CASSYGTGRSYEQYF. DNA of the CDR3: TGTGCCAGCAGTTACGGGACGGGGAGGTCCTACGAGCAGTACTTC.

The DNA of the CDR3 is TGTGCCAGCAGCCGTACAACGAACTATGGCTACACCTTC. Translation gives CASSRTTNYGYTF. The V and J genes are TRBV11-2 and TRBJ1-2; D gene uncertain. The CDR3 runs to 13 residues. V lost 5 bases, J lost 2 bases, and 9 bases lay in between. The germline gives CDR1 SGHAT, CDR2 FQNNGV.